Shown below are 18 T cell receptor beta chains from a single sample sequenced in a study of shared clonotypes between healthy human individuals. Sequencing used immunoSEQ multiplex PCR; TCRdb keeps in-frame clones, though not all of them. The table shows some 1 million clones, with 65% to 75% occurring only once. The sample was memory CD4+ T cells sorted from blood. Subset in this sample: CD45RA-negative fraction. The receptors come from a man between 18 and 35 years old in good health.

The chain uses TRBV7-2 and TRBJ2-5; TRBD1 matches 9 bases. This CDR3 is built from 14 residues. V shed 5 bases, J shed 3 bases, and the junction held 4 bases outside the gene matches. Germline assignment: CDR1 SGHTA and CDR2 FQGNSA. CDR3 loop: CASSPGTGKETQYF. In nucleotides, the CDR3 is TGTGCCAGCAGCCCTGGGACAGGGAAAGAGACCCAGTACTTC.

The table lists this clone with a few counts. The V gene is TRBV15, the J gene TRBJ2-5; 8 bases match TRBD2. This CDR3 has 14 amino acids. V trimming: 5 bases; J trimming: 5 bases; junction bases outside the gene matches: 7. From germline, CDR1 is LNHNV and CDR2 YYDKDF (reference sequence). CDR3 in amino acids: CATSLGLALETQYF. CDR3 DNA sequence: TGTGCCACCAGCCTAGGACTAGCATTGGAGACCCAGTACTTC.

This clone was recorded once. This rearrangement joins TRBV30 to TRBJ2-3, with D maybe TRBD1 (6 bases). Germline CDR1 is GTSNPN and CDR2 is SVGIG (reference sequence). CDR3 length equals 17 residues. Trimming took 1 base from V and 4 from J, leaving 21 bases between them. CDR3 bases: TGTGCCTGGAGTGGATTTTTAGGACAGCAAACGGCAGATACGCAGTATTTT. Its translation: CAWSGFLGQQTADTQYF.

This clone showed up just a few times. The sample has other DNA sequences that encode this CDR3 too. This rearrangement joins TRBV7-3 to TRBJ1-1; tentative D call: TRBD1 (5 bases). V lost 5 bases and J 1 base, leaving 8 bases between the germline ends. Germline V gene data show CDR1 as SGHTA and CDR2 as FQGTGA. There are 13 residues in the CDR3. The CDR3 sequence is CASSLQENTEAFF. CDR3 in DNA: TGTGCCAGCAGCCTACAGGAGAACACTGAAGCTTTCTTT. The full variable domain, with the rest looked up from reference TRBV7-3 and TRBJ1-1, is GAGVSQTPSNKVTEKGKYVELRCDPISGHTALYWYRQSLGQGPEFLIYFQGTGAADDSGLPNDRFFAVRPEGSVSTLKIQRTERGDSAVYLCASSLQENTEAFFGQGTRLTVV.

The rearrangement joins TRBV27 to TRBJ2-2; D is ambiguous. The CDR3 spans 13 residues. Per germline, CDR1 MNHEY and CDR2 SMNVEV (reference sequence). V gave up 2 bases and J gave up 7 bases, with 8 bases separating them. The CDR3 DNA reads as TGTGCCAGCAGTTTAAGGTCTATCGGGGAGCTGTTTTTT. It yields the protein CASSLRSIGELFF.

A few counts support this clone. The chain carries TRBV7-9 and TRBJ2-1, with TRBD2 matching 9 bases. The V gene end was trimmed by 7 bases and the J gene end by 8 bases; junction bases not matched to a gene: 9. CDR3 length equals 14 residues. Germline CDR1 reads SEHNR; CDR2 reads FQNEAQ (reference sequence). The CDR3 DNA reads as TGTGCCAGCACCGAGGCGGGGGGGCCTGATGAGCAGTTCTTC. This encodes CASTEAGGPDEQFF.

V gene TRBV27 combines with J gene TRBJ2-3; D possibly matches TRBD1 or TRBD2 (6 bases each). V was trimmed by 5 bases and J by 3 bases, leaving 15 bases between them. The CDR3 is 15 amino acids. Germline assignment: CDR1 MNHEY and CDR2 SMNVEV (reference sequence). Here the CDR3 reads CASSDGGGWTDTQYF. In DNA form, the CDR3 reads TGTGCCAGCAGTGACGGAGGGGGTTGGACAGATACGCAGTATTTT.

This clone was seen a few times. V gene TRBV10-3 combines with J gene TRBJ1-2; D is unresolved. The CDR3 consists of 14 residues. V shed 2 bases and J shed 1 base, with 8 bases lying between them. The germline V gene encodes CDR1 ENHRY and CDR2 SYGVKD. The CDR3 sequence: CAISEDQYNYGYTF. The CDR3 nucleotides are TGTGCCATCAGTGAGGACCAATATAACTATGGCTACACCTTC.

This clone was observed a handful of times. The rearrangement links TRBV6-4 to TRBJ2-7, with D unclear. In germline, CDR1 is MRHNA, CDR2 SNTAGT. Deletions cut 6 bases from V and 7 bases from J, with 10 bases between. This CDR3 region has 11 residues. CDR3 sequence (DNA): TGTGCCAGCAGGTCAGAATTGGAGCAGTACTTC. Translated, it gives CASRSELEQYF.

On this clone itself: At one end, the junction sequence differs from germline, possibly due to a read error. This chain links TRBV19 with TRBJ2-3, with D unclear. This CDR3 has 14 amino acids. Per germline, CDR1 LNHDA and CDR2 SQIVND (reference sequence). This CDR3 reads CASSLERWTDTQYF. DNA of the CDR3: TGTGCCAGTAGTTTAGAACGATGGACAGATACGCAGTATTTT.

J is TRBJ1-6 and V is TRBV10-2, with a weak D call TRBD1 (5 bases). CDR1 is WSHSY, CDR2 SAAADI, per germline. Trimming took off 3 bases at V and 17 bases at J, with 11 bases between the two ends. This CDR3 has 11 residues. CDR3: CASSDEGRIHF. CDR3 nucleotide sequence: TGCGCCAGCAGTGATGAGGGGAGAATCCACTTT.

The chain carries TRBV18 and TRBJ1-5; the D gene is possibly TRBD1 (6 bases). The CDR3 extends over 18 amino acids. Trimming removed 2 bases from V and 0 bases from J, with 17 bases in between. Per the germline V gene, CDR1 is KGHSH and CDR2 is LQKENI. In nucleotides, the CDR3 is TGTGCCAGCTCACCAATCGAAGGGAGGGGGTCTAGCAATCAGCCCCAGCATTTT. It codes for CASSPIEGRGSSNQPQHF.

The J gene is TRBJ2-7, the V gene TRBV10-3, with D maybe TRBD1 (6 bases). With 4 bases removed from V and 7 bases from J, the gap between germline ends came to 17 bases. Germline loops: CDR1 ENHRY, CDR2 SYGVKD. The CDR3 has 14 amino acids. The CDR3 sequence: CAISVSGTNEEQYF. CDR3 bases: TGTGCCATCAGTGTTTCCGGGACAAATGAAGAGCAGTACTTC.

This chain uses TRBV5-4 with TRBJ1-1; 9 nucleotides agree with TRBD1. The CDR3 length is 16 residues. CDR1 and CDR2 from the germline V gene are SGHNT and YYREEE (reference sequence). The V gene end was trimmed by 2 bases and the J gene end by 4 bases; junction bases not matched to a gene: 9. The chain's CDR3 is CASSFLGQGRGTEAFF. The CDR3 DNA follows: TGTGCCAGCAGCTTTCTGGGACAGGGACGGGGCACTGAAGCTTTCTTT.

A word on this clone: A far larger clone is a single base away, which makes a read error likely. The sample has other DNA sequences that encode this CDR3 too. V and J are TRBV30 and TRBJ2-6, with TRBD1 identical over 10 bases. V shed 0 bases and J 2 bases; nucleotides not matched to a gene: 7. Germline CDR1 is GTSNPN and CDR2 is SVGIG (reference sequence). The CDR3 sequence is 18 residues long. The DNA for the CDR3 is TGTGCCTGGAGTGTTCTCTGGGACAGGGGTACTGGGGCCAACGTCCTGACTTTC. It specifies CAWSVLWDRGTGANVLTF.

The chain recombines TRBV6-5 with TRBJ1-2; D call uncertain. V was shortened by 6 bases and J by 0 bases, with 11 bases between the two germline ends. The CDR3 runs to 14 residues. The germline gives CDR1 MNHEY, CDR2 SVGAGI. CDR3 protein: CASSRIGTNYGYTF. The CDR3 nucleotides read TGTGCCAGCAGCCGAATTGGGACTAACTATGGCTACACCTTC.

The rearrangement uses TRBV5-6 and TRBJ2-4; D is ambiguous. The ends were cut back, 0 bases at V and 1 base at J, with 2 bases in the middle. The germline V gene encodes CDR1 SGHDT and CDR2 YYEEEE. This CDR3 region has 13 residues. CDR3 nucleotide sequence: TGTGCCAGCAGCTTGGCTGCCAAAAACATTCAGTACTTC. Translation gives CASSLAAKNIQYF.

This chain joins TRBV19 and TRBJ1-5, with TRBD1 identical over 12 bases. Germline values: CDR1 LNHDA, CDR2 SQIVND (reference sequence). CDR3 length: 16 residues. V was clipped by 3 bases and J by 7 bases; unmatched bases: 7. The CDR3 sequence: CASSIQAGTGGQPQHF. In DNA, the CDR3 is TGTGCCAGTAGTATCCAGGCCGGGACAGGGGGCCAGCCCCAGCATTTT.